This T cell receptor beta chain originates from a study of T-cell reconstitution after alpha-beta-depleted transplantation in children. Study-wide findings and caveats: Surviving recipient T cells and thymic progenitors accounted for the high day-60 TCRbeta diversity observed in some patients. The origin of alpha-beta T cells about two months after transplant was reportedly several hundred expanded graft clones. T-cell counts and diversity were attributed mostly to newly produced T cells one year after transplant.

V lost 1 base, J lost 0 bases, and 10 bases lay in between. The CDR3 spans 16 residues. The V gene's germline CDR1 is LGHNA and CDR2 YSLEER. Unique molecular identifiers featured in how the TCRbeta library was prepared. In TCRdb, the PCR reads were re-called with MiXCR into one record per CDR3 protein. The profile shows 450,000 to 550,000 distinct CDR3 sequences, around 10% of them singletons. Concerning this clonotype itself: Its antigen is currently unknown.

Source: PBMCs, mostly from graft donor cells, taken 180 days after TCRalphabeta/CD19-depleted stem cell transplant. The rearrangement uses TRBV4-3 and TRBJ2-1; D gene uncertain. The TCR comes from a female patient between 2 and 15 years old who had a stem cell transplant for aplastic anemia, so the T cells may come from the graft donor. The CDR3 sequence is CASSQGAMSSYNEQFF. The CDR3 DNA sequence: TGCGCCAGCAGCCAAGGGGCCATGAGCTCCTACAATGAGCAGTTCTTC.